The rows below give T cell receptor beta chains drawn from one sample of a study of blood T cell repertoires in COVID-19. TCRdb's table, derived via immunoSEQ multiplex PCR, lists solely in-frame clones and lacks some. The sample contains 80,000 or so clones, about 80% of which appear only once. The source material was peripheral blood. Receptor source: a human donor in a cohort sampled during active COVID-19. Both conserved end residues are part of each CDR3. A D gene is named only where the DNA matches it firmly. Size is omitted from some rows. Given values are once, few, many or a class for expanded clones.

TRBD2 TRBJ2-1 TRBV5-1 NA CASSLAAGGRNEQFF TGCGCCAGCAGCTTGGCAGCGGGGGGAAGGAATGAGCAGTTCTTC
TRBD2 TRBJ2-5 TRBV19 NA CASKAGSGMRETQYF TGTGCCAGTAAAGCGGGGTCCGGGATGAGAGAGACCCAGTACTTC
TRBD1 TRBJ1-2 TRBV4-1 NA CASSQADRKSGYTF TGCGCCAGCAGCCAAGCGGACAGGAAAAGTGGCTACACCTTC
NA TRBJ2-2 TRBV14 NA CASSQRLPSTGELFF TGTGCCAGCAGCCAAAGACTTCCTAGCACCGGGGAGCTGTTTTTT
TRBD1 TRBJ2-1 TRBV28 NA CAIGQDTYNEQFF TGTGCCATTGGACAGGACACCTACAATGAGCAGTTCTTC
NA TRBJ2-5 TRBV11-2 NA CASSLDREPTETQYF TGTGCCAGCAGCTTAGATCGGGAGCCCACGGAGACCCAGTACTTC
TRBD2 TRBJ2-7 TRBV19 NA CASSGLAGGTYEQYF TGTGCCAGTAGTGGACTAGCGGGAGGGACCTACGAGCAGTACTTC
NA TRBJ1-6 TRBV28 NA CASSLSRGADNSPLHF TGTGCCAGCAGTTTATCCAGGGGAGCGGATAATTCACCCCTCCACTTT
TRBD1 TRBJ2-1 TRBV18 NA CASSPLGTGSYNEQFF TGTGCCAGCTCACCCCTGGGGACAGGGTCTTACAATGAGCAGTTCTTC
NA TRBJ1-2 TRBV6-1 NA CASSEVGVRGYTF TGTGCCAGCAGTGAAGTAGGCGTGCGGGGCTACACCTTC
NA TRBJ2-2 TRBV7-9 NA CASSLAPGGTGVGELFF TGTGCCAGCAGCTTAGCTCCAGGCGGGACCGGCGTCGGGGAGCTGTTTTTT
TRBD2 TRBJ2-3 TRBV30 NA CAWGRGAGGADTQYF TGTGCCTGGGGCCGGGGGGCGGGAGGGGCAGATACGCAGTATTTT
TRBD2 TRBJ2-3 TRBV30 once CAWRASGGAVDTQYF TGTGCCTGGAGGGCTAGCGGGGGGGCCGTAGATACGCAGTATTTT
TRBD1 TRBJ2-1 TRBV19 few CASSLTGEYNEQFF TGTGCCAGTAGTCTCACAGGGGAATACAATGAGCAGTTCTTC
TRBD1 TRBJ1-4 TRBV7-3 once CASSLTGQNEKLFF TGTGCCAGCAGCTTAACGGGACAGAATGAAAAACTGTTTTTT
NA TRBJ2-4 TRBV7-9 NA CASSLAGDPKNIQYF TGTGCCAGCAGCTTAGCGGGAGATCCCAAAAACATTCAGTACTTC
NA TRBJ1-5 TRBV7-8 NA CASSLARIGGSNQPQHF TGTGCCAGCAGCTTAGCCCGAATCGGGGGAAGCAATCAGCCCCAGCATTTT
TRBD2 TRBJ2-7 TRBV30 NA CAWTPGTSGTYEQYF TGTGCCTGGACCCCTGGGACTAGCGGGACCTACGAGCAGTACTTC
NA TRBJ1-2 TRBV6-6 NA CASSYEGEPNYGYTF TGTGCCAGCAGTTACGAGGGGGAGCCTAACTATGGCTACACCTTC
NA TRBJ2-7 TRBV5-1 NA CASSPGDSTGNEQYF TGCGCCAGCAGCCCCGGGGATTCTACCGGGAACGAGCAGTACTTC
TRBD1 TRBJ2-1 TRBV6-1 NA CASSEVPQGASYNEQFF TGTGCCAGCAGTGAAGTCCCACAGGGGGCATCCTACAATGAGCAGTTCTTC
NA TRBJ2-2 TRBV21-1 NA CASSTKGGSTNTGELFF TGTGCCAGCAGCACGAAAGGGGGAAGTACGAACACCGGGGAGCTGTTTTTT
TRBD2 TRBJ2-1 TRBV11-3 NA CASSLSGALYNEQFF TGTGCCAGCAGCTTGAGCGGGGCGCTGTACAATGAGCAGTTCTTC
TRBD1 TRBJ2-2 TRBV9 NA CASSVAGTGRHTGELFF TGTGCCAGCAGCGTAGCCGGGACAGGGCGCCACACCGGGGAGCTGTTTTTT
TRBD2 TRBJ2-5 TRBV5-1 NA CASSMPSGGEETQYF TGCGCCAGCAGCATGCCTAGCGGGGGAGAAGAGACCCAGTACTTC
NA TRBJ2-5 TRBV7-3 once CASSSLGGVGETQYF TGTGCCAGCAGCTCCCTAGGGGGAGTCGGTGAGACCCAGTACTTC
TRBD1 TRBJ2-5 TRBV5-4 once CASSISRGQGETQYF TGTGCCAGCAGCATCTCCAGGGGGCAGGGGGAGACCCAGTACTTC
TRBD1 TRBJ1-2 TRBV6-4 NA CASPSRGTGDYGYTF TGTGCCAGCCCGAGTAGGGGGACAGGGGACTATGGCTACACCTTC
NA TRBJ1-5 TRBV10-3 NA CAITEGSTNQPQHF TGTGCCATCACCGAGGGCTCTACGAATCAGCCCCAGCATTTT
NA TRBJ2-2 TRBV9 NA CASSVSPETGELFF TGTGCCAGCAGCGTCTCGCCGGAGACCGGGGAGCTGTTTTTT
NA TRBJ1-4 TRBV4-2 NA CASSQAKGATNEKLFF TGTGCCAGCAGCCAAGCGAAGGGGGCAACTAATGAAAAACTGTTTTTT
NA TRBJ2-2 TRBV2 NA CASSAEFTGELFF TGTGCCAGCAGTGCCGAGTTCACCGGGGAGCTGTTTTTT
NA TRBJ1-4 TRBV3-1/TRBV3-2 NA CASRSPNEKLFF TGTGCCAGCAGGAGTCCTAATGAAAAACTGTTTTTT
TRBD2 TRBJ2-4 TRBV5-8 NA CASSLTGTSGKNIQYF TGTGCCAGCAGCTTGACCGGGACTAGCGGGAAAAACATTCAGTACTTC
TRBD2 TRBJ2-3 TRBV4-1 NA CASSQEGGTPTDTQYF TGCGCCAGCAGCCAAGAGGGGGGGACCCCTACAGATACGCAGTATTTT
NA TRBJ1-1 TRBV12-3/TRBV12-4 NA CASSRRGNTEAFF TGTGCCAGCAGTCGACGGGGGAACACTGAAGCTTTCTTT
NA TRBJ2-7 TRBV2 NA CASTGLARASEQYF TGTGCCAGCACTGGACTTGCCCGGGCCTCCGAGCAGTACTTC
TRBD2 TRBJ2-5 TRBV4-1 NA CASRKAGGEQETQYF TGCGCCAGTCGAAAGGCGGGAGGGGAACAAGAGACCCAGTACTTC
NA TRBJ1-1 TRBV27 NA CASSSIQGSLNTEAFF TGTGCCAGCAGTTCTATCCAGGGGTCTCTTAACACTGAAGCTTTCTTT
TRBD1 TRBJ1-1 TRBV5-1 NA CASSLATGGTEAFF TGCGCCAGCAGCTTGGCGACAGGGGGCACTGAAGCTTTCTTT
TRBD1 TRBJ2-5 TRBV2 NA CASTDRGTSQETQYF TGTGCCAGCACCGACAGGGGGACATCCCAAGAGACCCAGTACTTC
NA TRBJ1-3 TRBV28 NA CASSPPSGNLNSGNTIYF TGTGCCAGCAGTCCGCCCTCAGGGAATTTAAACTCTGGAAACACCATATATTTT
TRBD1 TRBJ1-1 TRBV7-2 NA CASSFGQVNTEAFF TGTGCCAGCAGCTTCGGACAGGTGAACACTGAAGCTTTCTTT
NA TRBJ1-3 TRBV7-8 NA CASSSQGSGNTIYF TGTGCCAGCAGCTCACAGGGCTCTGGAAACACCATATATTTT
TRBD2 TRBJ2-4 TRBV9 NA CASSPTGLAGGKNIQYF TGTGCCAGCAGCCCCACGGGACTAGCGGGAGGGAAAAACATTCAGTACTTC
TRBD1 TRBJ1-4 TRBV12-5 NA CASGLGLGTGGEKLFF TGTGCTAGTGGTTTGGGATTAGGGACAGGCGGCGAAAAACTGTTTTTT
TRBD1 TRBJ1-1 TRBV6-5 NA CASIPRVKGATEAFF TGTGCCAGCATCCCAAGGGTGAAGGGGGCGACTGAAGCTTTCTTT
NA TRBJ2-2 TRBV12-3/TRBV12-4 once CASIEGNTGELFF TGTGCCAGCATTGAGGGGAACACCGGGGAGCTGTTTTTT
NA TRBJ1-2 TRBV6-6 NA CASSLGGSYGYTF TGTGCCAGTTCTCTCGGGGGGAGCTATGGCTACACCTTC
NA TRBJ2-4 TRBV12-3/TRBV12-4 few CASRGTVRGPQYF TGTGCCAGCAGGGGGACAGTACGGGGGCCTCAGTACTTC
NA TRBJ1-3 TRBV6-5 NA CASRDGGNTIYF TGTGCCAGCAGGGACGGGGGGAACACCATATATTTT